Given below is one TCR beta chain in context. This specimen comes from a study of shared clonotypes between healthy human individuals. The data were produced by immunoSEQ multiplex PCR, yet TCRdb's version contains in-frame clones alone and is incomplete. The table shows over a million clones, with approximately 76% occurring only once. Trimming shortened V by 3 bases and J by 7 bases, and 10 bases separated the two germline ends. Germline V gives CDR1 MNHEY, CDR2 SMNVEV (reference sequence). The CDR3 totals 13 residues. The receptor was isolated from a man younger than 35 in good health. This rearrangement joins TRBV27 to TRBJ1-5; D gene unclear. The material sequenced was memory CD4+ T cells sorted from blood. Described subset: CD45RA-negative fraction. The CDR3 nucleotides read TGTGCCAGCAGTTTCTTCTCGGGCCAGCCCCAGCATTTT. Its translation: CASSFFSGQPQHF.